A single sample is the source of the 12 T cell receptor beta chains below, sequenced in a study of regulatory T cells in long-lasting Graves disease (dated by TCRdb to the early 2020s). Explained via the paper, the time point label denotes: newly diagnosed GD, antithyroid drugs for less than 3 months. For both TCR sequencing and RNA sequencing, RNA was extracted from PBMCs using TRIzol. Library preparation employed multiplex PCR. These reads were obtained on an Illumina HiSeq 4000. CDR3 regions were amplified by Arm-PCR with iRepertoire HTBI primers to construct TCR beta libraries. TCRdb reran the public reads through fastp at Q25 and MiXCR, keeping productive beta chains. Each entry is one CDR3 protein sequence, shown with its most common DNA and genes. The sample table holds 450,000 to 500,000 distinct CDR3 sequences, of which around 15% were seen once. The ten largest make up 9.5% to 15% of the sample.

The data also belong to a second study, concerning T cells in Graves' hyperthyroidism and ophthalmopathy.

The sample in question was peripheral blood mononuclear cells (PBMCs), obtained at new diagnosis, from a patient treated with antithyroid drugs. These receptors were taken from a middle-aged man with Graves disease. Donor details come from another sample of the same person, matched by shared clones.

This clonotype has at least ten counts. This chain links TRBV5-1 with TRBJ2-7; a weak D match, TRBD2 (6 bases). The germline V gene has CDR1 SGHRS and CDR2 YFSETQ. With 4 bases removed from V and 0 bases from J, the gap between germline ends came to 11 bases. CDR3 length: 14 residues. CDR3 amino acids: CASSHGRNSYEQYF. The CDR3 DNA reads as TGCGCCAGCAGCCACGGGAGAAACTCCTACGAGCAGTACTTC. The variable domain in full, completed from reference TRBV5-1 and TRBJ2-7, reads KAGVTQTPRYLIKTRGQQVTLSCSPISGHRSVSWYQQTPGQGLQFLFEYFSETQRNKGNFPGRFSGRQFSNSRSEMNVSTLELGDSALYLCASSHGRNSYEQYFGPGTRLTVT.

J is TRBJ2-7 and V is TRBV6-6, with 9 bases matching TRBD1. The CDR3 has 15 residues. After removal of 0 bases from V and 3 bases from J, the junction contained 3 bases not matched to a gene. CDR1 MNHNY and CDR2 SVGAGI come from the germline V gene (reference sequence). Here the CDR3 DNA reads TGTGCCAGCAGTTACTCGACAGGGGGGAACTACGAGCAGTACTTC. It encodes CASSYSTGGNYEQYF.

This clonotype was seen at least ten times. This rearrangement joins TRBV28 to TRBJ2-1; 15 bases agree with TRBD2. V lost 5 bases to trimming and J lost 0 bases; unmatched junction nucleotides: 14. From germline, CDR1 is MDHEN and CDR2 SYDVKM. The CDR3 contains 21 residues. The CDR3 DNA is TGTGCCAGCAGTCCGCCAGGGACTAGCGGGAGGACTTTAGGCTCCTACAATGAGCAGTTCTTC. Translation: CASSPPGTSGRTLGSYNEQFF.

In this sample, this clonotype turned up a few times. The chain combines TRBV28 with TRBJ2-7; 16 bases align to TRBD2. Looked up from germline, CDR1 is MDHEN and CDR2 is SYDVKM. Losses at the gene ends were 4 bases for V and 7 bases for J; bases not matched to a gene: 10. The CDR3 has 17 residues. The CDR3 DNA follows: TGTGCCAGCAGTTGGGGGACTAGCGGGAGGGCCTTCTTAGAGCAGTACTTC. This gives the protein CASSWGTSGRAFLEQYF.

This clonotype appeared a few times. The chain uses TRBV12-5 and TRBJ2-2; D might be TRBD1 (5 bases). Between the trimmed V and J ends, which lost 0 bases and 1 base, there was a span of 9 bases. Germline CDR1 reads LGHNT; CDR2 reads FRNRAP. The CDR3 spans 16 residues. The CDR3 coding sequence is TGTGCTAGTGGTTTGGTCATAACAGGGAACACCGGGGAGCTGTTTTTT. Protein product: CASGLVITGNTGELFF.

This clonotype was observed many times. J is TRBJ2-1 and V is TRBV11-2; D is tentatively TRBD1 or TRBD2 (5 bases each). From germline, CDR1 is SGHAT and CDR2 FQNNGV. The CDR3 has 16 amino acids. Trimming left V 5 bases short and J 0 bases short, with 14 bases between. The CDR3 region is CASSQKGRSSYNEQFF. CDR3 DNA sequence: TGTGCCAGCAGCCAAAAGGGACGGAGCTCCTACAATGAGCAGTTCTTC.

This CDR3 reads CASSSGQGTIQYF. The CDR3 DNA reads TGTGCCAGCAGTTCTGGACAGGGGACCATTCAGTACTTC. This sequence joins TRBV6-5 and TRBJ2-4, with 9 bases matching TRBD1. V shed 4 bases, J shed 9 bases, and the junction held 4 bases outside the gene matches. The CDR3 length is 13 residues. The germline V gene has CDR1 MNHEY and CDR2 SVGAGI.

This clonotype was counted only a few times. The chain uses TRBV6-1 and TRBJ1-1; TRBD1 agrees at 7 bases. Germline V gene data show CDR1 as MNHNS and CDR2 as SASEGT. V dropped 6 bases and J dropped 4; count of bases not matched to a gene: 2. The CDR3 consists of 12 residues. The CDR3 DNA follows: TGTGCCAGCAGCGCAGGGGGCACTGAAGCTTTCTTT. Translated, it gives CASSAGGTEAFF.

This clonotype occurred many times. This chain uses TRBV27 with TRBJ1-6; D possibly corresponds to TRBD1 (6 bases). The CDR3 is 16 amino acids. The V gene's germline CDR1 is MNHEY and CDR2 SMNVEV (reference sequence). V was shortened by 2 bases and J by 4 bases, with 12 bases between the two germline ends. The CDR3 spells CASSLRQVPYNSPLHF. Here the CDR3 DNA reads TGTGCCAGCAGTTTACGACAGGTGCCATATAATTCACCCCTCCACTTT.

This clonotype was detected ten times or more. The chain recombines TRBV5-1 with TRBJ1-5, with 9 bases that match TRBD1. The CDR3 length is 13 residues. Trimming removed 0 bases from V and 8 bases from J; junction bases left unmatched: 0. The germline V gene encodes CDR1 SGHRS and CDR2 YFSETQ. This CDR3 is CASSLGDREPQHF. The CDR3 bases are TGCGCCAGCAGCTTGGGGGACAGGGAGCCCCAGCATTTT.

This chain connects TRBV28 to TRBJ2-1; 10 positions agree with TRBD2. This CDR3 is built from 15 residues. Germline V gene data show CDR1 as MDHEN and CDR2 as SYDVKM. The V and J ends lost 4 bases and 5 bases, in that order; junction bases with no gene match: 5. The CDR3 is CASSYGLAVDNEQFF. The CDR3 nucleotides are TGTGCCAGCAGTTATGGACTAGCGGTGGACAATGAGCAGTTCTTC.

Ten or more counts support this clonotype. The J gene is TRBJ2-3, the V gene TRBV20-1; 10 bases agree with TRBD2. The CDR3 covers 17 residues. Per the germline V gene, CDR1 is DFQATT and CDR2 is SNEGSKA (reference sequence). V was pared by 3 bases and J by 0 bases, with 9 bases of the junction left unmatched. CDR3 in amino acids: CSASPLAGALSTDTQYF. The CDR3 nucleotides read TGCAGTGCTAGTCCCCTAGCGGGAGCCCTAAGCACAGATACGCAGTATTTT.